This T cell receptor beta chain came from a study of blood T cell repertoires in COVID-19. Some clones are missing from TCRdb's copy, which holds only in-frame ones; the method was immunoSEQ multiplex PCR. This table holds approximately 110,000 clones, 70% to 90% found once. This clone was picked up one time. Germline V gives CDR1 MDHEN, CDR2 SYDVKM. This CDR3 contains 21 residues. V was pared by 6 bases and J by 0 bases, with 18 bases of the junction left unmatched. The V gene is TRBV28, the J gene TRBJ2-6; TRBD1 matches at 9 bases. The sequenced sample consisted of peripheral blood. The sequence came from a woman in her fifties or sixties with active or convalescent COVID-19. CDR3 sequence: CASRSTGGGPASGSGANVLTF. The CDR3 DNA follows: TGTGCCAGCAGGTCGACAGGGGGTGGCCCGGCGTCTGGCTCTGGGGCCAACGTCCTGACTTTC.